This T cell receptor (beta chain) was observed in a study of neurological immune-mediated disorders. CDR1 DFQATT and CDR2 SNEGSKA come from the germline V gene (reference sequence). There are 13 residues in the CDR3. Trimming shortened V by 3 bases and J by 4 bases, and 10 bases separated the two germline ends. This clonotype was counted many times. Antigen specificity is unknown. Volunteers from a blood bank in Maryland, USA, constituted the healthy controls. The T cells used for sorted libraries numbered some 1 million, either CD4+ or CD8+. cDNA was made by 5'RACE with 10-nucleotide random UMIs. TCRdb analysed the 5' RACE reads with MiXCR anew, one entry per CDR3 protein. This repertoire shows some 30,000 distinct CDR3 sequences, around 5.9% found once; its top ten account for 2% to 2.5%. Overall study results and limits: Multiple sclerosis patients had less TCR clonal expansion than even healthy controls, unlike HTLV-1-associated myelopathy.

Input material: CD4+ T cells from blood. The chain recombines TRBV20-1 with TRBJ2-1; TRBD1 is a possible D gene (5 bases). This clonotype was obtained from a woman aged 45-65 years in good health. Here the CDR3 reads CSASQSGYNEQFF. CDR3 DNA: TGCAGTGCTAGTCAATCAGGGTACAATGAGCAGTTCTTC.